The present entry profiles one TCR beta chain with its context. Its antigen is unknown. No much larger clonotype is one base removed from it; base qualities were not supplied. The CDR3 has 14 amino acids, counting the end cysteine and phenylalanine. This entry keeps only the CDR3 DNA: 42 bases, framed from base 1. V is clipped by 4 bases and J by 3 bases, and the sequence between their germline boundaries is 11 bases long. CDR1 and CDR2, looked up from the germline V gene, are SGHRS and YFSETQ. This specimen comes from a study of T cell changes during pregnancy in multiple sclerosis (dated by TCRdb to between 2017 and 2020). At the level of the whole study: The study looked at changes in the T cell repertoire across pregnancy in women with multiple sclerosis.

Libraries came from the immunoSEQ multiplex PCR assay. TCRdb retrieved this table from immuneACCESS and kept in-frame rearrangements only. Not all clones are present; in checked studies, unresolved V genes account for under half, and no reason is known for the remainder. A total of 85,000 to 130,000 clones appear in this sample, about 89% of them only once. The ten largest make up around 1.6% of the sample. The input for sequencing was peripheral blood, taken before pregnancy. This clonotype was obtained from a female donor with multiple sclerosis, enrolled in a pregnancy study. The chain joins TRBV5-1 to TRBJ1-5; the best D guess is TRBD1, with 6 bases matching. The CDR3 reads CASSPDSNNQPQHF. The nucleotide sequence reads TGCGCCAGCAGCCCGGACAGCAACAATCAGCCCCAGCATTTT. Here the CDR3 is joined to the reference TRBV5-1 and TRBJ1-5 genes, and the full variable domain is: KAGVTQTPRYLIKTRGQQVTLSCSPISGHRSVSWYQQTPGQGLQFLFEYFSETQRNKGNFPGRFSGRQFSNSRSEMNVSTLELGDSALYLCASSPDSNNQPQHFGDGTRLSIL.